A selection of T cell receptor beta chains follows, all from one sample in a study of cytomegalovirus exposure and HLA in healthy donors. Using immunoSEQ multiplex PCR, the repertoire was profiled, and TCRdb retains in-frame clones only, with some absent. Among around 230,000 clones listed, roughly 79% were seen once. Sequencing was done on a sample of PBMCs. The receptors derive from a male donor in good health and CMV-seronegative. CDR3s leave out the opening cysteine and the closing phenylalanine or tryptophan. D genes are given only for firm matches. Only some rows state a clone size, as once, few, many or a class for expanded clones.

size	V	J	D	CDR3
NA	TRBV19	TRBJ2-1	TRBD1	ASSSVPGQLNEQF
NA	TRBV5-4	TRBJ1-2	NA	ASTSPPRVRGYT
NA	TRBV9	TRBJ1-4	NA	ASSFGGISDEKLF
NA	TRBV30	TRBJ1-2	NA	AWSVQGVDGYT
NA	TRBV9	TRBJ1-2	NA	ASTPVPGYRYGYT
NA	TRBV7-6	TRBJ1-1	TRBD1	ASSLLQGTSLNTEAF
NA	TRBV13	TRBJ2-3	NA	ASSGQGQLWDTQY
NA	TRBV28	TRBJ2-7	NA	ASSLRGYYRAYEQY
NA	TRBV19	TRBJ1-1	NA	ASSGGGFAEAF
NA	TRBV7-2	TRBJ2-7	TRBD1	ASTPGGLYEQY
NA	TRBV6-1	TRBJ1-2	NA	ASSDVVYGYT
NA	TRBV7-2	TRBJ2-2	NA	ATTPELASTGELF
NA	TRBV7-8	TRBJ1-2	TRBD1	ASSPSGGNGYT
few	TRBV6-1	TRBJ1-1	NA	AIRRGGDGTEAF
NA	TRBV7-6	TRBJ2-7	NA	ASSLLISSYEQY
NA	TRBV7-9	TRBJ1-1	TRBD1	ASSLEFPGQGTEAF
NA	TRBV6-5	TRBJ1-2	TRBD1	ASSPTGNVYGYT
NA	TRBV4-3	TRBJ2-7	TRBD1	ASSQEGGQGPYEQY